These T cell receptor beta chains were read from a single sample in a study of blood T cell repertoires in COVID-19. The table came from immunoSEQ multiplex PCR; TCRdb's copy has only in-frame clones and leaves some out. The sample contains 350,000 to 400,000 clones, around 90% of which appear only once. The material sequenced was peripheral blood. The origin of the receptors is a young man with active or convalescent COVID-19. The CDR3 runs from the conserved cysteine through the conserved F or W. The listing skips clone size in some rows; elsewhere it reads once, few, many or a size class.

clone size: .
V gene: TRBV28
J gene: TRBJ1-2
CDR3 protein: CASQTGGENYGYTF

clone size: .
V gene: TRBV3-1/TRBV3-2
J gene: TRBJ1-5
CDR3 protein: CASSQSYGNNQPQHF

clone size: .
V gene: TRBV6-2/TRBV6-3
J gene: TRBJ2-7
CDR3 protein: CASSSPDRLYEQYF

clone size: .
V gene: TRBV10-3
J gene: TRBJ2-5
CDR3 protein: CASRLAGRETQYF

clone size: .
V gene: TRBV30
J gene: TRBJ1-1
CDR3 protein: CAWRGDSPNTEAFF

clone size: .
V gene: TRBV6-2/TRBV6-3
J gene: TRBJ2-5
CDR3 protein: CASSQQETQYF

clone size: .
V gene: TRBV11-3
J gene: TRBJ2-7
CDR3 protein: CASSQGQGDISYEQYF

clone size: .
V gene: TRBV7-9
J gene: TRBJ1-2
CDR3 protein: CASSLGSGTGTGLNYGYTF

clone size: once
V gene: TRBV10-3
J gene: TRBJ2-3
CDR3 protein: CAISPGSRVADTQYF

clone size: .
V gene: TRBV19
J gene: TRBJ1-5
CDR3 protein: CASSPNAGPGQPQHF

clone size: once
V gene: TRBV9
J gene: TRBJ2-7
CDR3 protein: CASSPGLAGRGEQYF

clone size: .
V gene: TRBV2
J gene: TRBJ2-7
CDR3 protein: CASTWRTASYEQYF

clone size: .
V gene: TRBV15
J gene: TRBJ2-7
CDR3 protein: CATSARTGGTYEQYF

clone size: .
V gene: TRBV20-1
J gene: TRBJ2-5
CDR3 protein: CSASPAGRETQYF

clone size: .
V gene: TRBV9
J gene: TRBJ1-2
CDR3 protein: CASSGWDSYGYTF

clone size: once
V gene: TRBV6-5
J gene: TRBJ2-1
CDR3 protein: CASSYPNNEQFF

clone size: .
V gene: TRBV11-2
J gene: TRBJ1-6
CDR3 protein: CASSLGQGAYSPLHF

clone size: .
V gene: TRBV5-3
J gene: TRBJ1-3
CDR3 protein: CARSETGATGNTIYF

clone size: few
V gene: TRBV6-2/TRBV6-3
J gene: TRBJ1-3
CDR3 protein: CASSSKTFRQGSGNTIYF

clone size: .
V gene: TRBV4-1
J gene: TRBJ1-2
CDR3 protein: CASSLQGQDTNYGYTF

clone size: .
V gene: TRBV28
J gene: TRBJ2-7
CDR3 protein: CASSLYRDSYEQYF

clone size: .
V gene: TRBV24-1
J gene: TRBJ2-1
CDR3 protein: CATLGTSGTNEQFF

clone size: .
V gene: TRBV19
J gene: TRBJ1-1
CDR3 protein: CASSISRGLTEAFF

clone size: .
V gene: TRBV28
J gene: TRBJ2-1
CDR3 protein: CASRTPPPGLASEQFF

clone size: .
V gene: TRBV6-5
J gene: TRBJ2-7
CDR3 protein: CASSRTGENEQYF

clone size: .
V gene: TRBV5-1
J gene: TRBJ2-5
CDR3 protein: CASSQRTSGQETQYF

clone size: .
V gene: TRBV12-5
J gene: TRBJ1-1
CDR3 protein: CASNSGLPGGRTEAFF

clone size: .
V gene: TRBV6-5
J gene: TRBJ1-1
CDR3 protein: CASRLTWGGPTEAFF